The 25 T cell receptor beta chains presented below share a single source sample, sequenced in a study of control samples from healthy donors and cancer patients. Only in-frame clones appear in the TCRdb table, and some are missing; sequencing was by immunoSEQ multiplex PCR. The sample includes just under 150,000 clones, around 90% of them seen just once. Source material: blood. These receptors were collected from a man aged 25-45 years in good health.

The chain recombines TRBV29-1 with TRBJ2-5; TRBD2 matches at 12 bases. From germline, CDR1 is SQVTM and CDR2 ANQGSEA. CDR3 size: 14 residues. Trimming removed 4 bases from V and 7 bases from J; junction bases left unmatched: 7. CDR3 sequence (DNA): TGCAGCGTTGCCGGACTAGCGGGAAGCGGGACCCAGTACTTC. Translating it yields CSVAGLAGSGTQYF.

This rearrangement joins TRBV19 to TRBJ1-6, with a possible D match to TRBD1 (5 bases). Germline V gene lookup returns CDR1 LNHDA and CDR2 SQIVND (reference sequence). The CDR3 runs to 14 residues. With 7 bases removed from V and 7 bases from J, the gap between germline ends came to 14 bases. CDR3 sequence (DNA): TGTGCCAGTACCTACGGGACGGCGAATTCACCCCTCCACTTT. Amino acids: CASTYGTANSPLHF.

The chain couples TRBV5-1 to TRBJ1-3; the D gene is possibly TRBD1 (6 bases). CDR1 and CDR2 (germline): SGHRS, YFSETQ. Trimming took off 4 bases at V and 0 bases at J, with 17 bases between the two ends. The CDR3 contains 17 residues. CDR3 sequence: CASSVGARGSSGNTIYF. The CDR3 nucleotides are TGCGCCAGCAGCGTGGGGGCGAGGGGTTCCTCTGGAAACACCATATATTTT.

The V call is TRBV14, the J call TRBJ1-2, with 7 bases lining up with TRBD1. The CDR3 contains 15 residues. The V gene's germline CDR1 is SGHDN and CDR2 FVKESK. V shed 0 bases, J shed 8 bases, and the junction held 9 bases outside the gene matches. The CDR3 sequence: CASSQEETGPDGYTF. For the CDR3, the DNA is TGTGCCAGCAGCCAAGAGGAGACAGGGCCCGACGGCTACACCTTC.

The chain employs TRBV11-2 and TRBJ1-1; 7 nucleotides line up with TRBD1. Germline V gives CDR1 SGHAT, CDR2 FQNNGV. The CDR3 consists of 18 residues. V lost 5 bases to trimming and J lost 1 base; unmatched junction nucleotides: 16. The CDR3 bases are TGTGCCAGCAGCGCGCCCCCCCATCAGGACAGGAGGAACACTGAAGCTTTCTTT. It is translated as CASSAPPHQDRRNTEAFF.

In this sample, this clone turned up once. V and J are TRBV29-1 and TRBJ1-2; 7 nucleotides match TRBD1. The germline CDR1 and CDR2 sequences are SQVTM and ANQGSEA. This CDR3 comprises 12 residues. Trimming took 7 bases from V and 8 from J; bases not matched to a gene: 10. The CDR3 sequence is CSDKKGAGGYTF. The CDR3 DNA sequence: TGCAGCGATAAAAAGGGGGCTGGAGGCTACACCTTC.

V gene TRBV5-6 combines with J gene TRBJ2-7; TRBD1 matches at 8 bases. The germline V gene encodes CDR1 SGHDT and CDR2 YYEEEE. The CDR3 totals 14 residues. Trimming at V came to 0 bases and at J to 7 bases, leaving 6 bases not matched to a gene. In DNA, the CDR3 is TGTGCCAGCAGCTTGGGGACAGGGCTGGTGGAGCAGTACTTC. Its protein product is CASSLGTGLVEQYF.

Here the CDR3 DNA reads TGTGCCATCAGGGAACCGGGACAGGCGAACACTGAAGCTTTCTTT. Translating it yields CAIREPGQANTEAFF. This chain uses TRBV10-3 with TRBJ1-1; 8 positions match TRBD1. Germline values: CDR1 ENHRY, CDR2 SYGVKD. The CDR3 is 15 residues long. V gave up 6 bases and J gave up 1 base; unmatched junction bases: 7.

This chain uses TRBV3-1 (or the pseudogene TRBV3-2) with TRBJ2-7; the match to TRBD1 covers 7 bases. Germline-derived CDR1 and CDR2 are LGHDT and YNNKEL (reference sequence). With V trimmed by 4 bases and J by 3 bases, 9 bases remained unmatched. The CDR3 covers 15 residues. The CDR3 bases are TGTGCCAGCAGCCGAGAACCGGACAGGTTCTACGAGCAGTACTTC. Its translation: CASSREPDRFYEQYF.

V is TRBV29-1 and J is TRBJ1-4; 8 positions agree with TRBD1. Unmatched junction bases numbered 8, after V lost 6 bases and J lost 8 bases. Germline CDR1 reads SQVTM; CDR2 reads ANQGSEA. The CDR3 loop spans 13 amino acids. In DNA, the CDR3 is TGCAGCGTATATACAGGGGGGGGCGAAAAACTGTTTTTT. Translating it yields CSVYTGGGEKLFF.

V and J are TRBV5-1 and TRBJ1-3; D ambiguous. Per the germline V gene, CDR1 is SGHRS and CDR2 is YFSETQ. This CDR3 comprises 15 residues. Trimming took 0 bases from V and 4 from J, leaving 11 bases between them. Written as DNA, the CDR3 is TGCGCCAGCAGCTTGGCCAGTGCCAGGGGAAACACCATATATTTT. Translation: CASSLASARGNTIYF.

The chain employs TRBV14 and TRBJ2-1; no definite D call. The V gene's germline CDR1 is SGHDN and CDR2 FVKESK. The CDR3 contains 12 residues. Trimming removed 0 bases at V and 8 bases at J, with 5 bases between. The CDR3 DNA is TGTGCCAGCAGCCAAGATAGGGATGAGCAGTTCTTC. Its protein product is CASSQDRDEQFF.

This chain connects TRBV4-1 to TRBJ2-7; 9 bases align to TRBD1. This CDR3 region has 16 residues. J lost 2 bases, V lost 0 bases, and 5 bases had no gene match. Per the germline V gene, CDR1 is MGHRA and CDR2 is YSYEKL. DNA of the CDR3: TGCGCCAGCAGCCAAGATAAGACAGGGGGTGCCTACGAGCAGTACTTC. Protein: CASSQDKTGGAYEQYF.

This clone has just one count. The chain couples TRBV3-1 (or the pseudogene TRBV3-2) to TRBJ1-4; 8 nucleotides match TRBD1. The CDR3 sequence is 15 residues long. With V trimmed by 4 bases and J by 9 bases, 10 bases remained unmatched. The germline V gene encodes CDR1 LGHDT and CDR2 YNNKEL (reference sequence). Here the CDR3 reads CASSPSQTGAKKLFF. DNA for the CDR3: TGTGCCAGCAGCCCCTCCCAGACAGGGGCGAAAAAACTGTTTTTT.

CDR3 sequence: CAISESGRGTEAFF. The DNA of the CDR3 is TGTGCCATCAGTGAGTCGGGTCGTGGCACTGAAGCTTTCTTT. The rearrangement joins TRBV10-3 to TRBJ1-1; D remains ambiguous. The germline V gene has CDR1 ENHRY and CDR2 SYGVKD. Trimming cost V 0 bases and J 4 bases, with 9 bases left between them. This CDR3 region has 14 residues.

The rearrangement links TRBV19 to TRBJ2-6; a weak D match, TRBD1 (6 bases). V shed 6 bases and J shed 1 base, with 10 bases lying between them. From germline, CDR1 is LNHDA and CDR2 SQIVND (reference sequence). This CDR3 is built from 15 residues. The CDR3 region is CASSDGTSGANVLTF. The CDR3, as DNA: TGTGCCAGTAGCGACGGGACATCTGGGGCCAACGTCCTGACTTTC.

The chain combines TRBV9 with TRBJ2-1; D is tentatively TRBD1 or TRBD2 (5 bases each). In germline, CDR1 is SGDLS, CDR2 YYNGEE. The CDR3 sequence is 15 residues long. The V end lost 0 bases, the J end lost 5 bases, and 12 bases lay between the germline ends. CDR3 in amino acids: CASSVGGPGHNEQFF. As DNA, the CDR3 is TGTGCCAGCAGCGTAGGTGGCCCGGGACACAATGAGCAGTTCTTC.

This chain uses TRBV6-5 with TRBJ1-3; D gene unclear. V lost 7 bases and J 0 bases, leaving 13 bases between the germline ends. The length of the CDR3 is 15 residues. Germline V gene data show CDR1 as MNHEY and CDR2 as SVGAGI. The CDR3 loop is CASKKRGTSGNTIYF. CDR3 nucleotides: TGTGCCAGCAAAAAACGGGGTACCTCTGGAAACACCATATATTTT.

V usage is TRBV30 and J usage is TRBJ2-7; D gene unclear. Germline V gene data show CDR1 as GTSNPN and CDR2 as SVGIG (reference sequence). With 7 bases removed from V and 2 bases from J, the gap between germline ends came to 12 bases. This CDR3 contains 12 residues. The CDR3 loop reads CAFGPNTYEQYF. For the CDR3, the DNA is TGTGCCTTTGGGCCAAATACCTACGAGCAGTACTTC.

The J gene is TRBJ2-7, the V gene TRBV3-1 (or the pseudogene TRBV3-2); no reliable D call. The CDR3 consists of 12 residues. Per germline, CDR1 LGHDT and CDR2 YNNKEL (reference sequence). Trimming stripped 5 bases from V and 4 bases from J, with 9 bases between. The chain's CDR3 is CASSYAEYEQYF. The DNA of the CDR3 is TGTGCCAGCAGCTACGCGGAGTACGAGCAGTACTTC.

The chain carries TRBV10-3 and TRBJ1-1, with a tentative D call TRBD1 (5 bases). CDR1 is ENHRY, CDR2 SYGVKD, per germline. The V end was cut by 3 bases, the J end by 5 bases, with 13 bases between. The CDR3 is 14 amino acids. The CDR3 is CAISDGGASTEAFF. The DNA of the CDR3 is TGTGCCATCAGTGATGGAGGGGCTAGTACTGAAGCTTTCTTT.

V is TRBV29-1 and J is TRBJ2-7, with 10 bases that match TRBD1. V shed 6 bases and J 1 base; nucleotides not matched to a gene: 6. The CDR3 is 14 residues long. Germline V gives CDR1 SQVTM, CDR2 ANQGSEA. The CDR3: CSVPGQGGSYEQYF. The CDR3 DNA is TGCAGCGTCCCAGGACAGGGGGGATCCTACGAGCAGTACTTC.

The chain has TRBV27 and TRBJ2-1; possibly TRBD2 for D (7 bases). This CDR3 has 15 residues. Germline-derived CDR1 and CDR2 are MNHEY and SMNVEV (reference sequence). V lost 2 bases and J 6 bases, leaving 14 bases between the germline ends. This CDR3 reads CASSLGGALFNEQFF. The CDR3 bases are TGTGCCAGCAGTTTAGGGGGGGCGCTTTTCAATGAGCAGTTCTTC.

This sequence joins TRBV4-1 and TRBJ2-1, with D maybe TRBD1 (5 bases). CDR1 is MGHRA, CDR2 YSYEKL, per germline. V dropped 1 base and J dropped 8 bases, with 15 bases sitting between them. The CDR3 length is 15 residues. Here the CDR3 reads CASSQGVGAVDEQFF. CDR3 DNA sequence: TGCGCCAGCAGCCAAGGGGTAGGGGCAGTAGATGAGCAGTTCTTC.

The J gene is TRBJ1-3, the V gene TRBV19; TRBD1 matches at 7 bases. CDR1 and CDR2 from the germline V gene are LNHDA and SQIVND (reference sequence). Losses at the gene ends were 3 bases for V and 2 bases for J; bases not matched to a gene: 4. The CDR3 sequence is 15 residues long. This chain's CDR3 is CASSMGGGPGNTIYF. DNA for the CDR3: TGTGCCAGTAGTATGGGAGGGGGCCCTGGAAACACCATATATTTT.